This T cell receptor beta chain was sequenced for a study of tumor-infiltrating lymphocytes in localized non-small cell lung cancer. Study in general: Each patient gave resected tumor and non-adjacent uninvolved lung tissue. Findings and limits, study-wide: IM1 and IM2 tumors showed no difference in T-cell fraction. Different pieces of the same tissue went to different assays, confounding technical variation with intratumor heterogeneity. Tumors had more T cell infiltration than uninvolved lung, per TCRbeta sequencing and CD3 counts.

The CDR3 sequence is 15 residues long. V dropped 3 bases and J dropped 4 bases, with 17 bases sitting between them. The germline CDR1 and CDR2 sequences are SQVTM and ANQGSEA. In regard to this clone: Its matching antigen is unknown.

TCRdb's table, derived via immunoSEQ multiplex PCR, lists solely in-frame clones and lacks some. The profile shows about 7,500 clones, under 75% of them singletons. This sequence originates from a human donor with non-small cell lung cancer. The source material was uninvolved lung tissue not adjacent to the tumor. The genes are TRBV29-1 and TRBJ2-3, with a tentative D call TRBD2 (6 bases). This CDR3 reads CSVEGQRVISDTQYF. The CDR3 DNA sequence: TGCAGCGTTGAGGGGCAGCGGGTCATCTCAGATACGCAGTATTTT.